This T cell receptor beta chain was sequenced for a study of T cells in Graves' hyperthyroidism and ophthalmopathy. Study in general: Initial diagnosis, before any treatment, was when peripheral blood was collected.

Trimming removed 5 bases from V and 2 bases from J, with 16 bases in between. CDR1 and CDR2 from the germline V gene are DFQATT and SNEGSKA (reference sequence). The CDR3 sequence is 14 residues long. Amplified TCR beta CDR3 regions derived from RNA transcripts. TCR CDR3 regions were first amplified by RT-PCR with HTBI primers. MiXCR, run by TCRdb on the multiplex PCR reads, gives a single entry per CDR3 protein. The sample comprises about 500,000 distinct CDR3 sequences, 15% to 20% of which are singletons, and 25% to 30% rests with the top ten. In the ophthalmopathy cohort, Clinical Activity Score was at least 3, NOSPECS grade at least 4, and duration under 3 months. Exclusion criteria comprised uncontrolled infection, other autoimmune disease, pregnancy or lactation.

The TCR sequence derives from a woman between 25 and 40 years old with Graves' ophthalmopathy. The sample consisted of blood. The chain uses TRBV20-1 and TRBJ2-7, with D possibly being TRBD2 (6 bases). The DNA of the CDR3 is TGCAGTGCTTCTCTCGGGAGATGGACCTACGAGCAGTACTTC. Translating it yields CSASLGRWTYEQYF.